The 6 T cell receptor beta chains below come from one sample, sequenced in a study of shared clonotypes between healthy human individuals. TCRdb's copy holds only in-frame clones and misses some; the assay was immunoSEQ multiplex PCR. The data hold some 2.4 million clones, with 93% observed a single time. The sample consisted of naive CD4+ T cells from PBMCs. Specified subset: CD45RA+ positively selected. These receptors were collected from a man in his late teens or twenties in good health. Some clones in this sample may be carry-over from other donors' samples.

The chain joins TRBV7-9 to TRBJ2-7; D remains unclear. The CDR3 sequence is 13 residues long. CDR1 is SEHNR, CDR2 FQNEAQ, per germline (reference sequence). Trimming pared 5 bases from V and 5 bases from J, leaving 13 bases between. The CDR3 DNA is TGTGCCAGCAGCCCAGACCTGAGGCACGAGCAGTACTTC. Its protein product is CASSPDLRHEQYF.

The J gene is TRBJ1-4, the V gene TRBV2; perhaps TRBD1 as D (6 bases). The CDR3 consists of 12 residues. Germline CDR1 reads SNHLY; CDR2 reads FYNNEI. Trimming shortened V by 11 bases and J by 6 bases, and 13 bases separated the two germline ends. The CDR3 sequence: CAATGLYEKLFF. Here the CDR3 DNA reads TGTGCCGCAACAGGGTTATATGAAAAACTGTTTTTT.

The CDR3 is CASRWGLAGGLGTGELFF. CDR3 bases: TGTGCCAGCAGGTGGGGACTAGCGGGAGGGCTAGGCACCGGGGAGCTGTTTTTT. This chain connects TRBV28 to TRBJ2-2; 16 bases agree with TRBD2. CDR3 length: 18 amino acids. Looked up from germline, CDR1 is MDHEN and CDR2 is SYDVKM. Unmatched junction bases numbered 8, after V lost 6 bases and J lost 4 bases.

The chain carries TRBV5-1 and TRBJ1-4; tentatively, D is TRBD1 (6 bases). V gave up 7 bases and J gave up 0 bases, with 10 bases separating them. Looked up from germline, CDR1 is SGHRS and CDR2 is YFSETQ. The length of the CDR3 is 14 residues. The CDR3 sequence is CASRTGPTNEKLFF. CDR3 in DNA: TGCGCCAGCCGTACAGGGCCAACTAATGAAAAACTGTTTTTT. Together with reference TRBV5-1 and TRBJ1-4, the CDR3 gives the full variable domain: KAGVTQTPRYLIKTRGQQVTLSCSPISGHRSVSWYQQTPGQGLQFLFEYFSETQRNKGNFPGRFSGRQFSNSRSEMNVSTLELGDSALYLCASRTGPTNEKLFFGSGTQLSVL.

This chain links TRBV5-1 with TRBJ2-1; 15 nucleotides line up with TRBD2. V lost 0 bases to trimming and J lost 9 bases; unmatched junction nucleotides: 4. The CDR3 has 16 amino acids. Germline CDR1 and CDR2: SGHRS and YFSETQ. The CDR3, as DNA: TGCGCCAGCAGCTTGGTTTGGACTAGCGGGAGGGCTGAGCAGTTCTTC. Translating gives CASSLVWTSGRAEQFF.

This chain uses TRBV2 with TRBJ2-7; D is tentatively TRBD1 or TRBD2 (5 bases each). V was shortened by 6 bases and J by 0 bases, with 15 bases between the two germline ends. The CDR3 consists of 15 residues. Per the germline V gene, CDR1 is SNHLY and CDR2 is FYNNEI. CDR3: CASSAGTFSSYEQYF. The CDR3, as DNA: TGTGCCAGCAGCGCCGGGACGTTCAGCTCCTACGAGCAGTACTTC.